This entry lists 2 T cell receptor beta chains sequenced from one sample in a study of cytomegalovirus exposure and HLA in healthy donors. Both 60 Vbeta primers and 13 Jbeta primers went into the PCR. The protocol was immunoSEQ multiplex PCR, while the TCRdb copy is restricted to in-frame clones and leaves out a portion. Its clone listing holds 150,000 to 250,000 clones. Source material: PBMCs. These receptor sequences come from a boy aged 10-17 years in good health and CMV-seronegative.

The V and J genes are TRBV14 and TRBJ2-5; 10 nucleotides match TRBD1. Germline V CDR1 and CDR2: SGHDN, FVKESK. This CDR3 has 16 amino acids. The J segment lost 3 bases and the V segment lost 3 bases, leaving 7 bases of the junction unmatched. In DNA form, the CDR3 reads TGTGCCAGCAGCCATCTACATGGGACAGGGGAAGAGACCCAGTACTTC. The encoded protein is CASSHLHGTGEETQYF.

V and J are TRBV7-3 and TRBJ1-2, with D perhaps TRBD1 (6 bases). This CDR3 contains 13 residues. Trimming removed 4 bases at V and 5 bases at J, with 11 bases between. Germline-derived CDR1 and CDR2 are SGHTA and FQGTGA. This CDR3 is CASSWQGMYGYTF. CDR3 in DNA: TGTGCCAGCAGCTGGCAGGGGATGTATGGCTACACCTTC.